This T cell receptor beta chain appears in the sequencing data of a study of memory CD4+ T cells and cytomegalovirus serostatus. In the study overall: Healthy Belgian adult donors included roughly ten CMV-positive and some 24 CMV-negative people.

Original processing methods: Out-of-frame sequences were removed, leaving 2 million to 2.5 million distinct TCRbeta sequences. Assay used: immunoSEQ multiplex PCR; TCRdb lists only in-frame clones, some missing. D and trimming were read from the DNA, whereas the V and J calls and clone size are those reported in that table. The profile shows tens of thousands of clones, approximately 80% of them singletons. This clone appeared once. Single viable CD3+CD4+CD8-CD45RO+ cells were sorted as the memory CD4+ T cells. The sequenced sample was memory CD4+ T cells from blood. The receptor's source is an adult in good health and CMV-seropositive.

The CDR3 loop is CASSAPPSRGANTGELFF. In DNA, the CDR3 is TGTGCCAGCAGTGCCCCACCTAGCAGGGGCGCGAACACCGGGGAGCTGTTTTTT. V and J are TRBV6-1 and TRBJ2-2, with D perhaps TRBD1 (6 bases). This CDR3 contains 18 residues. Germline V CDR1 and CDR2: MNHNS, SASEGT. Trimming stripped 4 bases from V and 0 bases from J, with 18 bases between.